The clone carrying this T cell receptor (beta chain) was counted only a few times. No antigen is known for it. Trimming pared 7 bases from V and 3 bases from J, leaving 18 bases between. Germline assignment: CDR1 WSHSY and CDR2 SAAADI. The CDR3 is 15 amino acids. These data originate in a study of vaccination and CD4 T cells after COVID-19. The study, taken as a whole, reports: It was found that, in convalescent patients, 304 of 307 vaccine-specific clones were spike mono-reactive.

Cultured CD4+ T-cell DNA underwent Oncomine TCR Beta short-read sequencing. Genomic DNA extraction was carried out from cultured CD4+ T cells. A single record per CDR3 protein comes from TCRdb applying MiXCR to the PCR reads. This table holds thousands of distinct CDR3 sequences, approximately 35% found once. Treatment here: roughly 10-day PBMC culture with coronavirus spike peptide pools or control peptides (ViraFEST assay). Those CD4+ T cells from the unexposed donor predate the COVID-19 pandemic (2011-2018). This TCR was sampled from a human donor in good health. Sequenced sample: CD4+ T cells from blood, cultured in vitro. V and J are TRBV10-2 and TRBJ1-2; no clear D gene. The CDR3 nucleotides are TGCGCCAGCAAACAAATAGGCGGAGTCGACTATGGCTACACCTTC. It yields the protein CASKQIGGVDYGYTF.